One and the same sample provided the 2 T cell receptor beta chains below, sequenced in a study of blood T cell repertoires in COVID-19. Generated by immunoSEQ multiplex PCR, the TCRdb table keeps only in-frame clones and is missing some. The sample shows about 330,000 clones, 80% to 90% of them seen only once. Sequencing was done on a sample of peripheral blood. Source of these receptors: a man in his thirties or forties with COVID-19, enrolled during active disease.

This sequence joins TRBV29-1 and TRBJ2-1, with 8 positions matching TRBD1. CDR1 is SQVTM, CDR2 ANQGSEA, per germline. This CDR3 comprises 13 residues. Germline trimming cut 4 bases from V and 9 bases from J; bases unmatched to any gene: 8. For the CDR3, the DNA is TGCAGCGTTGCTTCGGACAGGGTGACTGAGCAGTTCTTC. It yields the protein CSVASDRVTEQFF.

This chain joins TRBV3-1 (or the pseudogene TRBV3-2) and TRBJ1-5; D might be TRBD1 (6 bases). This CDR3 spans 19 amino acids. V was cut by 3 bases and J by 5 bases, with 26 bases left in between. Germline V gene lookup returns CDR1 LGHDT and CDR2 YNNKEL (reference sequence). This CDR3 is CASSHSGTKNTFIDQPQHF. CDR3 coding DNA: TGTGCCAGCAGCCACTCCGGGACAAAAAATACATTCATCGATCAGCCCCAGCATTTT.